What follows are 11 T cell receptor beta chains derived from one specimen sequenced in a study of immune evolution from preneoplasia to lung adenocarcinoma. TCRdb's table, derived via immunoSEQ multiplex PCR, lists solely in-frame clones and lacks some. The sample consists of 1,600 or so clones, about 73% of them appearing once. Sequencing used FFPE minimally invasive lung adenocarcinoma tissue. Receptors were obtained from a person in their sixties or seventies with lung adenocarcinoma.

The chain carries TRBV4-1 and TRBJ1-2; D possibly corresponds to TRBD1 (6 bases). The V gene lost 1 base and the J gene lost 1 base, with 10 bases spanning the gap. The CDR3 is made up of 15 amino acids. Germline V gene lookup returns CDR1 MGHRA and CDR2 YSYEKL. The CDR3 DNA is TGCGCCAGCAGCCAAGGGGGGGGCAATAACTATGGCTACACCTTC. Encoded protein: CASSQGGGNNYGYTF.

With respect to this clone: This specimen includes other DNA sequences encoding the same CDR3. V gene TRBV27 combines with J gene TRBJ2-7; D possibly matches TRBD1 or TRBD2 (5 bases each). This CDR3 contains 15 residues. V lost 6 bases, J lost 7 bases, and 22 bases lay in between. Germline V CDR1 and CDR2: MNHEY, SMNVEV (reference sequence). CDR3 DNA: TGTGCCAGCAGACCCGTCGGGGCGGGTTTGGGGGAGCAGTACTTC. The encoded protein is CASRPVGAGLGEQYF.

The V call is TRBV28, the J call TRBJ1-2, with D perhaps matching TRBD1 (6 bases). The CDR3 has 13 residues. Trimming shortened V by 5 bases and J by 14 bases, and 21 bases separated the two germline ends. Germline lookup yields CDR1 MDHEN and CDR2 SYDVKM. The CDR3 sequence: CASSPSPDSDETF. CDR3 coding DNA: TGTGCCAGCAGTCCATCTCCGGACAGCGACGAAACCTTC.

The chain has TRBV6-1 and TRBJ1-6; possible D gene TRBD1, 6 bases. Trimming removed 10 bases at V and 8 bases at J, with 18 bases between. The CDR3 is 14 amino acids. The germline V gene has CDR1 MNHNS and CDR2 SASEGT. The CDR3 sequence is CATIRDTRDSPLHF. The CDR3 nucleotides are TGTGCCACCATCAGGGACACGAGGGATTCACCCCTCCACTTT.

This rearrangement joins TRBV6-5 to TRBJ2-7; the match to TRBD1 covers 9 bases. The CDR3 sequence is 14 residues long. The V and J ends lost 2 bases and 3 bases, in that order; junction bases with no gene match: 2. Germline loops: CDR1 MNHEY, CDR2 SVGAGI. CDR3 amino acids: CASSYGTGHYEQYF. CDR3 DNA: TGTGCCAGCAGTTACGGGACAGGGCACTACGAGCAGTACTTC.

The chain employs TRBV30 and TRBJ2-1, with D perhaps matching TRBD2 (5 bases). CDR3 length equals 15 residues. Germline assignment: CDR1 GTSNPN and CDR2 SVGIG (reference sequence). The ends were cut back, 2 bases at V and 0 bases at J, with 11 bases in the middle. This CDR3 reads CAWSLGDSSYNEQFF. DNA of the CDR3: TGTGCCTGGAGTCTCGGGGATAGCTCCTACAATGAGCAGTTCTTC.

This clone has only one observation. The chain links TRBV5-1 to TRBJ1-1; D is undetermined. The CDR3 covers 15 residues. The germline V gene has CDR1 SGHRS and CDR2 YFSETQ. The ends were cut back, 1 base at V and 2 bases at J, with 12 bases in the middle. CDR3 sequence reads: CASSLTATTNTEAFF. In DNA form, the CDR3 reads TGCGCCAGCAGCTTGACAGCAACCACTAACACTGAAGCTTTCTTT.

This chain joins TRBV7-2 and TRBJ2-5, with D perhaps TRBD1 (6 bases). The DNA end lines up better with TRBJ2-7; the J call may be wrong. CDR3 length: 15 amino acids. Germline V gene sequence: CDR1 SGHTA, CDR2 FQGNSA. The DNA for the CDR3 is TGTGCCAGCAGCTCCGCCGTCGGGACATTCTACGAGCAGTACTTC. It encodes CASSSAVGTFYEQYF.

The CDR3 region is CAWSLAGANVLTF. The CDR3 DNA is TGTGCCTGGAGTTTGGCGGGGGCCAACGTCCTGACTTTC. The rearrangement links TRBV30 to TRBJ2-6; unclear D gene. The CDR3 runs 13 residues. Trimming removed 2 bases from V and 4 bases from J, with 6 bases in between. CDR1 is GTSNPN, CDR2 SVGIG, per germline (reference sequence).

The chain's CDR3 is CASSIGWGVPYSPMNTEAFF. The CDR3 DNA follows: TGTGCCAGTAGTATAGGTTGGGGGGTCCCATACTCGCCTATGAACACTGAAGCTTTCTTT. The rearrangement uses TRBV19 and TRBJ1-1, with a weak D call TRBD1 (5 bases). This CDR3 has 20 residues. V was pared by 1 base and J by 0 bases, with 24 bases between. Germline CDR1 and CDR2: LNHDA and SQIVND (reference sequence).

This clone has a handful of counts. The V and J genes are TRBV7-6 and TRBJ2-6; maybe TRBD2 (5 bases). The length of the CDR3 is 16 residues. CDR1 SGHVS and CDR2 FNYEAQ come from the germline V gene. The V and J ends lost 2 bases and 4 bases respectively, with 12 bases between them. Here the CDR3 reads CASSLNSGVGANVLTF. CDR3 DNA sequence: TGTGCCAGCAGCTTAAATTCCGGGGTCGGGGCCAACGTCCTGACTTTC. The full variable domain, its missing parts supplied by reference TRBV7-6 and TRBJ2-6, is GAGVSQSPRYKVTKRGQDVALRCDPISGHVSLYWYRQALGQGPEFLTYFNYEAQQDKSGLPNDRFSAERPEGSISTLTIQRTEQRDSAMYRCASSLNSGVGANVLTFGAGSRLTVL.